This TCR beta chain was found in a study of blood T cell repertoires in COVID-19. Overall study context: T cells, B-cell-depleted T cells, or PBMCs provided the cDNA or gDNA that served as material.

Study processing details: Reference gene primer amplification gave estimated nucleated cell counts. Using immunoSEQ multiplex PCR, the repertoire was profiled, and TCRdb retains in-frame clones only, with some absent. V, J and clone size were drawn from that table, and D and trimming were deduced from the DNA. This sample has 70,000 or so clones, with about four fifths found just once. Sequencing was done on a sample of peripheral blood. The source of this sequence is a man aged 60-69 years with COVID-19, enrolled during active disease.

CDR3 sequence: CAWSIQGLSHTWNGYTF. Here the CDR3 DNA reads TGTGCCTGGAGTATACAGGGCCTATCCCACACTTGGAATGGCTACACCTTC. The chain joins TRBV30 to TRBJ1-2, with D perhaps TRBD1 (6 bases). Germline V gene sequence: CDR1 GTSNPN, CDR2 SVGIG (reference sequence). V lost 2 bases and J 6 bases, leaving 25 bases between the germline ends. CDR3 length equals 17 residues.